This TCR beta chain was identified in a study of T-cell reconstitution after alpha-beta-depleted transplantation in children. CDR3 length: 14 amino acids. Looked up from germline, CDR1 is SGHNT and CDR2 is YYREEE (reference sequence). V lost 0 bases and J 4 bases, leaving 10 bases between the germline ends. A TCRbeta library incorporating unique molecular identifiers was prepared. TCRdb reanalysed the PCR reads using MiXCR and keeps one entry per CDR3 protein. The sample contains some 520,000 distinct CDR3 sequences, around a third of which appear only once. The source of this sequence is a human donor who donated a stem cell graft to a child with aplastic anemia. The V and J genes are TRBV5-4 and TRBJ1-2; a weak D match, TRBD1 (5 bases). Sequenced here: PBMCs from the stem cell graft donor, sampled from the stem cell graft. This chain's CDR3 is CASSLDGTIYGYTF. As DNA, the CDR3 is TGTGCCAGCAGCTTGGATGGGACGATCTATGGCTACACCTTC. The full variable domain, its missing parts supplied by reference TRBV5-4 and TRBJ1-2, is ETGVTQSPTHLIKTRGQQVTLRCSSQSGHNTVSWYQQALGQGPQFIFQYYREEENGRGNFPPRFSGLQFPNYSSELNVNALELDDSALYLCASSLDGTIYGYTFGSGTRLTVV.